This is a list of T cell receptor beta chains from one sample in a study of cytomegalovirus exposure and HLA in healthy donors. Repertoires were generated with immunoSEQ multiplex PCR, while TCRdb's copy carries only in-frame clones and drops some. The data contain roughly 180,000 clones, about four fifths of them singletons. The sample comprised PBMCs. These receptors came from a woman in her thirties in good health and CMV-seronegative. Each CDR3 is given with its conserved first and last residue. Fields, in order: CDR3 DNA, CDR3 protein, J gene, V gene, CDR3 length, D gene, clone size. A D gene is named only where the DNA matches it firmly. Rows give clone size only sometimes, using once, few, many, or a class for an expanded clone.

DNA: TGTGCCAGCAGTTACTCGATAGATGGGCTCTATGGCTACACCTTC; CDR3: CASSYSIDGLYGYTF; J: TRBJ1-2; V: TRBV6-5; length: 15; D: .; size: .
DNA: TGTGCCAGCAGCTTAGATCGGGGGTATTCACCCCTCCACTTT; CDR3: CASSLDRGYSPLHF; J: TRBJ1-6; V: TRBV11-2; length: 14; D: .; size: few
DNA: TGTGCCTGGAGTGCGCCTGGACAGCGAGCATTGGGTTTCTTT; CDR3: CAWSAPGQRALGFF; J: TRBJ1-1; V: TRBV30; length: 14; D: .; size: .
DNA: TGCGCCAGCAGCCCAGCGGCAGATATCAGCAATGAGCAGTTCTTC; CDR3: CASSPAADISNEQFF; J: TRBJ2-1; V: TRBV5-1; length: 15; D: .; size: .
DNA: TGTGCCAGCAGCCAAGAACTAGCGGGATCCTACGAGCAGTACTTC; CDR3: CASSQELAGSYEQYF; J: TRBJ2-7; V: TRBV4-2; length: 15; D: TRBD2; size: few
DNA: TGTGCCAGCAGTCGATCTTGGGGGGCCTACGAGCAGTACTTC; CDR3: CASSRSWGAYEQYF; J: TRBJ2-7; V: TRBV27; length: 14; D: .; size: .
DNA: TGTGCCAGCAGCTTAGTACAGGGCTCCCGGATGGATCACACCGGGGAGCTGTTTTTT; CDR3: CASSLVQGSRMDHTGELFF; J: TRBJ2-2; V: TRBV7-2; length: 19; D: .; size: .
DNA: TGCAGCGTCCGAGGACAGGGGGGCAATCAGCCCCAGCATTTT; CDR3: CSVRGQGGNQPQHF; J: TRBJ1-5; V: TRBV29-1; length: 14; D: TRBD1; size: .
DNA: TGTGCCAGCAGTGAACGATTGATAAGAGCGGGGGGCACAGATACGCAGTATTTT; CDR3: CASSERLIRAGGTDTQYF; J: TRBJ2-3; V: TRBV2; length: 18; D: TRBD2; size: .
DNA: TGTGCCATCAGTGAAAGGGGATCTAACACTGAAGCTTTCTTT; CDR3: CAISERGSNTEAFF; J: TRBJ1-1; V: TRBV10-3; length: 14; D: .; size: .
DNA: TGTGCCAGCAGCCAAGTCGGGGGCGAGCAGTACTTC; CDR3: CASSQVGGEQYF; J: TRBJ2-7; V: TRBV4-2; length: 12; D: .; size: .
DNA: TGTGCCAGCAGCCGCGGACTAGCGGGGCATACCGAGCAGTACTTC; CDR3: CASSRGLAGHTEQYF; J: TRBJ2-7; V: TRBV6-5; length: 15; D: TRBD2; size: .
DNA: TGTGCCAGTAGTCTAAGAGGCTCTGGGGCCAACGTCCTGACTTTC; CDR3: CASSLRGSGANVLTF; J: TRBJ2-6; V: TRBV19; length: 15; D: .; size: .
DNA: TGCGCCAGCAGCCGAGGGACAGGGAACGAGCAGTACTTC; CDR3: CASSRGTGNEQYF; J: TRBJ2-7; V: TRBV5-1; length: 13; D: TRBD1; size: .
DNA: TGTGCCAGCAGCTTAGAATGGGGAGGCGAGCAGTACTTC; CDR3: CASSLEWGGEQYF; J: TRBJ2-7; V: TRBV7-8; length: 13; D: .; size: .
DNA: TGTGCCAGCAGTTGGGGACAGCTCACTAATGAAAAACTGTTTTTT; CDR3: CASSWGQLTNEKLFF; J: TRBJ1-4; V: TRBV28; length: 15; D: TRBD1; size: .
DNA: TGTGCCAGTAGTATTTCGGGCCGAGGGTACGAGCAGTACTTC; CDR3: CASSISGRGYEQYF; J: TRBJ2-7; V: TRBV19; length: 14; D: .; size: once
DNA: TGTGCCAGCAGCTCCATTTCGGGGGAAGGGTACGAGCAGTACTTC; CDR3: CASSSISGEGYEQYF; J: TRBJ2-7; V: TRBV5-6; length: 15; D: .; size: .
DNA: TGTGCCAGCTCACCTATCGGTGAGCAGTTCTTC; CDR3: CASSPIGEQFF; J: TRBJ2-1; V: TRBV18; length: 11; D: .; size: .
DNA: TGTGCCATCAGTGAGTTAGAGGGGGCAGATGGCTACACCTTC; CDR3: CAISELEGADGYTF; J: TRBJ1-2; V: TRBV10-3; length: 14; D: TRBD1; size: .
DNA: TGTGCCATCGGGCAAAGGGTCGGGACAGGGACCTCCTCAAACACCGGGGAGCTGTTTTTT; CDR3: CAIGQRVGTGTSSNTGELFF; J: TRBJ2-2; V: TRBV10-3; length: 20; D: TRBD1; size: .
DNA: TGTGCCAGTAGGTCCGGGGTTGTAGAGACCCAGTACTTC; CDR3: CASRSGVVETQYF; J: TRBJ2-5; V: TRBV6-5; length: 13; D: .; size: .
DNA: TGTGCCAGTAGTATAGACAGGTTCTATGGCTACACCTTC; CDR3: CASSIDRFYGYTF; J: TRBJ1-2; V: TRBV19; length: 13; D: .; size: .
DNA: TGTGCCAGCAGTCGACTAGCGGGGCCCTACGAGCAGTACTTC; CDR3: CASSRLAGPYEQYF; J: TRBJ2-7; V: TRBV2; length: 14; D: TRBD2; size: few
DNA: TGTGCCAGTAGTATAAAAGGGGTCGGTGAGCAGTTCTTC; CDR3: CASSIKGVGEQFF; J: TRBJ2-1; V: TRBV19; length: 13; D: .; size: .
DNA: TGCGCCAGCAGCTTGGGTCTCGGGGCCTACGAGCAGTACTTC; CDR3: CASSLGLGAYEQYF; J: TRBJ2-7; V: TRBV5-1; length: 14; D: .; size: .
DNA: TGTGCCAGTAGACCGGACTATTATACCTACGAGCAGTACTTC; CDR3: CASRPDYYTYEQYF; J: TRBJ2-7; V: TRBV19; length: 14; D: .; size: .
DNA: TGTGCCAGCAGCTACTTGTCAGGCGTCGAAAATGAAAAACTGTTTTTT; CDR3: CASSYLSGVENEKLFF; J: TRBJ1-4; V: TRBV7-2; length: 16; D: .; size: once
DNA: TGTGCCAGCAGCTTGGCAGAGAACACTGAAGCTTTCTTT; CDR3: CASSLAENTEAFF; J: TRBJ1-1; V: TRBV5-6; length: 13; D: .; size: .
DNA: TGCGCCAGCAGCCAGGGGGACAGGGGGCAGACAGATACGCAGTATTTT; CDR3: CASSQGDRGQTDTQYF; J: TRBJ2-3; V: TRBV5-1; length: 16; D: TRBD1; size: few